This TCR beta chain came from a study of OX40 agonist ivuxolimab in advanced cancers. In the study overall: Treatment of patients was with ivuxolimab, an agonistic anti-OX40 (CD134) antibody. Partial responses were achieved by three patients: one hepatocellular carcinoma, two cutaneous melanoma.

Study-wide points: Among expanded peripheral T cells, antigen specificity went undetermined. Low normalized clonal expansion also occurred in some nonresponding patients.

TCRdb keeps only in-frame clones here, not all; method: immunoSEQ multiplex PCR. The table records approximately 15,000 clones, 80% to 95% of them present only once. The V gene's germline CDR1 is SSHAT and CDR2 FNYEAQ (reference sequence). The CDR3 has 13 residues. On this clone itself: The antigen is undetermined. The junction differs from germline at one of its ends, possibly a read error.

The receptor was derived from an adult with an advanced solid tumor such as melanoma, head and neck, liver or kidney cancer. Sequences were derived from CD4+ or CD8+ T cells sorted from blood, sampled in a trial of the OX40 agonist ivuxolimab. This chain connects TRBV7-7 to TRBJ2-5; TRBD1 is a possible D gene (5 bases). The CDR3 sequence is CASSTDSQETQYF. DNA of the CDR3: TGTGCTAGCAGCACCGACAGCCAAGAGACCCAGTACTTC. Together with reference TRBV7-7 and TRBJ2-5, the CDR3 gives the full variable domain: GAGVSQSPRYKVTKRGQDVTLRCDPISSHATLYWYQQALGQGPEFLTYFNYEAQPDKSGLPSDRFSAERPEGSISTLTIQRTEQRDSAMYRCASSTDSQETQYFGPGTRLLVL.